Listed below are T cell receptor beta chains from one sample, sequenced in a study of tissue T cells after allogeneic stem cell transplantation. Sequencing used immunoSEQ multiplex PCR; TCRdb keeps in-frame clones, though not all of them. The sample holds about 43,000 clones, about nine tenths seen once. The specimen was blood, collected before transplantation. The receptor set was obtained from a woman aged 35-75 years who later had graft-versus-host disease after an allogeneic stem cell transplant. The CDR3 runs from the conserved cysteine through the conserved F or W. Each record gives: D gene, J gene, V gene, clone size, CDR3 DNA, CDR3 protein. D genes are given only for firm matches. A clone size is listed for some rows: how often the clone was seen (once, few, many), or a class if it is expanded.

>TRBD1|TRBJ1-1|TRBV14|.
TGTGCCAGCAGGAATATAGTCGGACAGGGAAACACTGAAGCTTTCTTT
CASRNIVGQGNTEAFF
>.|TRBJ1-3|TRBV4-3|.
TGCGCCAGCAGCCAAGATCGAACTGGAAACACCATATATTTT
CASSQDRTGNTIYF
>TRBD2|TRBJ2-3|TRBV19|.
TGTGCCAGTGGTAGCGGGAGTCTCACAGATACGCAGTATTTT
CASGSGSLTDTQYF
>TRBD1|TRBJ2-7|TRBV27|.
TGTGCCAGCAGCCCGACAGGGGCCTTCTCCTACGAGCAGTACTTC
CASSPTGAFSYEQYF
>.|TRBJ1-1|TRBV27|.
TGTGCCAGCATTTTCAAAGTAGGGGAGGCTTTCTTT
CASIFKVGEAFF
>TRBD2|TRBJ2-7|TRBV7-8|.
TGTGCCAGCAGCTTAACCGGGACTAGCGGATTACCCTACGAGCAGTACTTC
CASSLTGTSGLPYEQYF
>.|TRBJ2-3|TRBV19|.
TGTGCCAGTGGGGGAGGCAGCTTCACAGATACGCAGTATTTT
CASGGGSFTDTQYF
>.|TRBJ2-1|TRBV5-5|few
TGTGCCAGCAGCCTGGGGGAGTACAATGAGCAGTTCTTC
CASSLGEYNEQFF
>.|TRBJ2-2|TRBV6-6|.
TGTGCCAGCAGACGGCAGACCTTGAACACCGGGGAGCTGTTTTTT
CASRRQTLNTGELFF
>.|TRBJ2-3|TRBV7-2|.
TGTGCCAGCAGCTTTAGCGGAAGCACAGATACGCAGTATTTT
CASSFSGSTDTQYF
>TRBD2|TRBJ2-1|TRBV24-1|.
TGTGCCACCAGTGAGGCTAGCGGGAGAGGTAGGAATGAGCAGTTCTTC
CATSEASGRGRNEQFF
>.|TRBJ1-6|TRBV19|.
TGTGCCAGTAGTCTCGGCGGTGGGTGGAATTCACCCCTCCACTTT
CASSLGGGWNSPLHF
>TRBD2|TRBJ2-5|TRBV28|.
TGTGCCAGCAGTTCCGCAGCGGGAGCCCAAGAGACCCAGTACTTC
CASSSAAGAQETQYF
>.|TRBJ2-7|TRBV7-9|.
TGTGCCAGCAGCCCTTCGTGGGCAGAAGCCCACGAGCAGTACTTC
CASSPSWAEAHEQYF
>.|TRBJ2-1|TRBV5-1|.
TGCGCCAGCAGCTTGGGACAGTCAAACAATGAGCAGTTCTTC
CASSLGQSNNEQFF
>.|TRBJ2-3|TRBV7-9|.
TGTGCCAGCAGCTTAGGGTTCTCAGATACGCAGTATTTT
CASSLGFSDTQYF
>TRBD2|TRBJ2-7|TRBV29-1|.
TGCAGCGTTGATACCGGGACTAGCGGCTCCTACGAGCAGTACTTC
CSVDTGTSGSYEQYF
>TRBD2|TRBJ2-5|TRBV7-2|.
TGTGCCAGCAGCTTAGTTAGCGGGAGAGGCCAAGAGACCCAGTACTTC
CASSLVSGRGQETQYF
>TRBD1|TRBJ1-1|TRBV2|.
TGTGCCAGCAGTGCAACGAGGGACAGGGCTTCAGCTTTCTTT
CASSATRDRASAFF
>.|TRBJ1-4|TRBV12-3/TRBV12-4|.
TGTGCCAGCAGTTTAGCAGAGGGTGAAAAACTGTTTTTT
CASSLAEGEKLFF
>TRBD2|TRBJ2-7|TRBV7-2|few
TGTGCCAGCAGCAAACTAGTCGGACTAGCGGGAGGTGGCTACGAGCAGTACTTC
CASSKLVGLAGGGYEQYF
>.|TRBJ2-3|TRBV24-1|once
TGTGCCACCAGTGATTTAACTGGGGGCGGTCCAGATACGCAGTATTTT
CATSDLTGGGPDTQYF
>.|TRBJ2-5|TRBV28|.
TGTGCCAGCAGTTCCTATGGGGGCAGCCAAGAGACCCAGTACTTC
CASSSYGGSQETQYF
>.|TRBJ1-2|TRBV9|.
TGTGCCAGCAGCGTAGGCCAGGGTGCCTATGGCTACACCTTC
CASSVGQGAYGYTF
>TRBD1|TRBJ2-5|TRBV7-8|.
TGTGCCAGCAGCTCCCGACAGGGAGTGGGAGAGACCCAGTACTTC
CASSSRQGVGETQYF
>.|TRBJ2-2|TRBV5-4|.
TGTGCCAGCAGCTTGTTTATTGGGATTGAGAACACCGGGGAGCTGTTTTTT
CASSLFIGIENTGELFF
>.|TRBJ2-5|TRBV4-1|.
TGCGCCAGCAGCCAGAGGACAGAAGAGACCCAGTACTTC
CASSQRTEETQYF
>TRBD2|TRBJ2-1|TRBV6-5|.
TGTGCCAGCAGCACGACTAGCGGGCCCTACAATGAGCAGTTCTTC
CASSTTSGPYNEQFF
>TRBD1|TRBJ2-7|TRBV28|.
TGTGCCAGCACGGGATCGGACAGGGGGTCCTACGAGCAGTACTTC
CASTGSDRGSYEQYF
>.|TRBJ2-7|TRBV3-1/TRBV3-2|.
TGTGCCAGCAGCAAATCCCCAGCAGAGCAGTACTTC
CASSKSPAEQYF
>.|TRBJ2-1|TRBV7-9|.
TGTGCCAGCAGCTTAGCGGGTGTCGACAATGAGCAGTTCTTC
CASSLAGVDNEQFF
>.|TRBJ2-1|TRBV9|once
TGTGCCAGCAGCGTAGACCAGGACTCCCACAATGAGCAGTTCTTC
CASSVDQDSHNEQFF
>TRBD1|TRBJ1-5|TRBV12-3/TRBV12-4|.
TGTGCCAGCAGTGGACAGGGGTATCAGCCCCAGCATTTT
CASSGQGYQPQHF
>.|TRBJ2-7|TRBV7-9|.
TGTGCCAGCAGCGCTCAGTTAGCGAGTTCCTACGAGCAGTACTTC
CASSAQLASSYEQYF
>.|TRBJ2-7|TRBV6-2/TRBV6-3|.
TGTGCCAGCAGGCCTTCAGGAGCCTACGAGCAGTACTTC
CASRPSGAYEQYF
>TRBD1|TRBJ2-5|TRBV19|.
TGTGCCAGTAGTCACAGAGCCGGGACAGGCATTCAGACCCAGTACTTC
CASSHRAGTGIQTQYF
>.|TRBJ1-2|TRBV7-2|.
TGTGCCAGCAGCCAGTTTACGCGGAACTATGGCTACACCTTC
CASSQFTRNYGYTF
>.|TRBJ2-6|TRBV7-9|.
TGTGCCAGCTCTCAGGGAAGCTCTGGGGCCAACGTCCTGACTTTC
CASSQGSSGANVLTF
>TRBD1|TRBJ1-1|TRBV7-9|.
TGTGCCAGCAGCTTAGATTGGGGACAGGGGGTCACTGAAGCTTTCTTT
CASSLDWGQGVTEAFF